These 25 T cell receptor beta chains were sequenced from one sample in a study of graft-versus-host responses after intestinal transplantation (dated by TCRdb to about 2021). For these TCRs, the target antigens are not known. Interpreted using the paper, the time point label stands for: cells obtained before transplantation from donor or recipient. Receptors were amplified or captured by the immunoSEQ multiplex PCR assay. Here the immuneACCESS table is served through TCRdb, limited to in-frame sequences with V and J called. Missing clones are a known gap in these copies; in checked studies unresolved V genes cover under half, and the rest lacks a known reason. In all, the sample holds 95,000 to 150,000 clones, and 95% of those were seen once. Of the sample, roughly 3% falls within the top ten clones. This specimen was unstimulated CD8+ T cells sorted from spleen or lymph node cells, taken before intestinal transplant. Source of these receptors: a human donor who received an intestinal transplant.

This chain connects TRBV5-5 to TRBJ2-1, with 11 bases lining up with TRBD2. Germline CDR1 SGHKS, CDR2 YYEKEE (reference sequence). The V segment lost 0 bases and the J segment 3 bases; nucleotides outside the gene matches: 8. The CDR3 is 18 residues long. The CDR3 protein is CASSLGVAGGPRYNEQFF. The DNA of the CDR3 is TGTGCCAGCAGCTTGGGAGTAGCGGGAGGGCCTCGCTACAATGAGCAGTTCTTC.

The chain joins TRBV5-8 to TRBJ2-1, with TRBD2 matching 8 bases. This CDR3 has 14 amino acids. Germline lookup yields CDR1 SGHTS and CDR2 YDEGEE. V lost 2 bases and J lost 7; bases outside the gene matches: 5. CDR3 DNA: TGTGCCAGCAGCTTCTTTCCGGGAGGGAATGAGCAGTTCTTC. It yields the protein CASSFFPGGNEQFF. Complete variable domain (other parts from reference TRBV5-8 and TRBJ2-1): EAGVTQSPTHLIKTRGQQATLRCSPISGHTSVYWYQQALGLGLQFLLWYDEGEERNRGNFPPRFSGRQFPNYSSELNVNALELEDSALYLCASSFFPGGNEQFFGPGTRLTVL.

This chain connects TRBV9 to TRBJ2-5; D unclear. The CDR3 sequence is 12 residues long. CDR1 and CDR2 (germline): SGDLS, YYNGEE. Deletions cut 4 bases from V and 5 bases from J, with 9 bases between. CDR3 protein: CASSSDRETQYF. In DNA, the CDR3 is TGTGCCAGCAGCTCAGACCGGGAGACCCAGTACTTC.

V is TRBV19 and J is TRBJ2-1, with 7 bases matching TRBD1. The J segment lost 2 bases and the V segment lost 1 base, leaving 2 bases of the junction unmatched. The CDR3 is 15 amino acids. The germline gives CDR1 LNHDA, CDR2 SQIVND (reference sequence). The chain's CDR3 is CASSIATGTYNEQFF. CDR3 nucleotides: TGTGCCAGTAGTATAGCGACAGGGACCTACAATGAGCAGTTCTTC.

This clone was recorded once. The chain uses TRBV28 and TRBJ2-7, with 7 bases identical to TRBD1. V was clipped by 6 bases and J by 1 base; unmatched bases: 6. CDR3 length: 14 amino acids. The germline V gene has CDR1 MDHEN and CDR2 SYDVKM. The CDR3 spells CASSTRQGSYEQYF. CDR3 DNA: TGTGCCAGCAGCACTCGACAGGGTTCCTACGAGCAGTACTTC. The complete variable domain, with remaining parts taken from reference TRBV28 and TRBJ2-7, reads DVKVTQSSRYLVKRTGEKVFLECVQDMDHENMFWYRQDPGLGLRLIYFSYDVKMKEKGDIPEGYSVSREKKERFSLILESASTNQTSMYLCASSTRQGSYEQYFGPGTRLTVT.

In the case of this clone: At the DNA level, this CDR3 is encoded by other sequences in the same sample as well. The V call is TRBV27, the J call TRBJ2-7; D may match TRBD1 or TRBD2 (6 bases each). The CDR3 extends over 14 amino acids. Deletions cut 2 bases from V and 3 bases from J, with 11 bases between. Per the germline V gene, CDR1 is MNHEY and CDR2 is SMNVEV (reference sequence). CDR3 loop: CASSLLGGSYEQYF. The CDR3 DNA is TGTGCCAGCAGTTTACTGGGGGGCAGCTACGAGCAGTACTTC.

CDR3 in DNA: TGTGCCAGCAGTTTGGGGGGGGGCCACAATCAGCCCCAGCATTTT. This codes for CASSLGGGHNQPQHF. This rearrangement joins TRBV27 to TRBJ1-5, with D possibly matching TRBD1 (6 bases). Germline V gene lookup returns CDR1 MNHEY and CDR2 SMNVEV (reference sequence). The CDR3 spans 15 residues. V lost 3 bases and J lost 3, with 12 bases in between.

This rearrangement joins TRBV20-1 to TRBJ2-7; D may be TRBD1 (5 bases). The germline CDR1 and CDR2 sequences are DFQATT and SNEGSKA (reference sequence). The CDR3 extends over 11 amino acids. Trimming took off 5 bases at V and 3 bases at J, with 8 bases between the two ends. This CDR3 is CSASQGYEQYF. The CDR3 DNA follows: TGCAGTGCTTCCCAGGGCTACGAGCAGTACTTC.

J is TRBJ2-7 and V is TRBV10-3; D is tentatively TRBD1 or TRBD2 (6 bases each). This CDR3 spans 13 amino acids. CDR1 ENHRY and CDR2 SYGVKD come from the germline V gene. V lost 3 bases, J lost 2 bases, and 8 bases lay in between. The CDR3 sequence: CAISDRGAYEQYF. CDR3 DNA sequence: TGTGCCATCAGTGATAGGGGGGCCTACGAGCAGTACTTC.

This CDR3 is CASRGVTSYEQYF. DNA of the CDR3: TGTGCCAGCAGGGGAGTTACTTCCTACGAGCAGTACTTC. This chain links TRBV28 with TRBJ2-7; tentatively, D is TRBD2 (5 bases). V lost 6 bases and J lost 1, with 10 bases in between. This CDR3 contains 13 residues. Germline CDR1 MDHEN, CDR2 SYDVKM.

The chain links TRBV28 to TRBJ1-1; tentative D call: TRBD1 (6 bases). This CDR3 spans 13 amino acids. The germline CDR1 and CDR2 sequences are MDHEN and SYDVKM. Trimming took 0 bases from V and 4 from J, leaving 6 bases between them. CDR3 nucleotides: TGTGCCAGCAGTTTATGGGGGGCCACTGAAGCTTTCTTT. Protein: CASSLWGATEAFF. The variable domain in full, completed from reference TRBV28 and TRBJ1-1, reads DVKVTQSSRYLVKRTGEKVFLECVQDMDHENMFWYRQDPGLGLRLIYFSYDVKMKEKGDIPEGYSVSREKKERFSLILESASTNQTSMYLCASSLWGATEAFFGQGTRLTVV.

The rearrangement uses TRBV7-8 and TRBJ1-1; 7 nucleotides align to TRBD1. Germline values: CDR1 SGHVS, CDR2 FQNEAQ. With V trimmed by 8 bases and J by 4 bases, 7 bases remained unmatched. This CDR3 spans 13 amino acids. The CDR3 DNA reads TGTGCCAGCGGACAGGTGTGGGGCACTGAAGCTTTCTTT. This codes for CASGQVWGTEAFF.

In its sample, this clone was seen once. The chain recombines TRBV7-9 with TRBJ2-1, with 9 nucleotides matching TRBD2. CDR1 and CDR2 from the germline V gene are SEHNR and FQNEAQ (reference sequence). The J segment lost 8 bases and the V segment lost 5 bases, leaving 13 bases of the junction unmatched. The CDR3 totals 16 residues. The CDR3 loop reads CASSPRDSGSPDEQFF. In DNA, the CDR3 is TGTGCCAGCAGCCCCCGTGATAGCGGGAGTCCCGATGAGCAGTTCTTC.

This sequence joins TRBV7-2 and TRBJ2-7, with D unresolved. The V end was cut by 1 base, the J end by 4 bases, with 14 bases between. This CDR3 region has 15 residues. Germline V CDR1 and CDR2: SGHTA, FQGNSA. The CDR3 is CASSLGPSRVYEQYF. The CDR3 region has the DNA TGTGCCAGCAGCTTAGGGCCCAGTAGGGTTTACGAGCAGTACTTC.

The chain employs TRBV6-1 and TRBJ2-5; D is possibly TRBD1 or TRBD2 (6 bases each). CDR3 length: 15 amino acids. V lost 7 bases and J lost 5, with 20 bases in between. Germline lookup yields CDR1 MNHNS and CDR2 SASEGT. CDR3 residues: CASKGDFGWAETQYF. CDR3 nucleotides: TGTGCCAGCAAGGGGGACTTCGGATGGGCGGAGACCCAGTACTTC.

The V and J genes are TRBV7-9 and TRBJ1-1; TRBD1 might be the D (5 bases). Germline CDR1 is SEHNR and CDR2 is FQNEAQ (reference sequence). The V end lost 5 bases, the J end lost 4 bases, and 17 bases lay between the germline ends. CDR3 length equals 15 residues. The CDR3 DNA follows: TGTGCCAGCAGCCAAGGGGAGCATACGATCACTGAAGCTTTCTTT. The encoded protein is CASSQGEHTITEAFF.

This chain connects TRBV29-1 to TRBJ1-3; D gene unclear. Trimming took 2 bases from V and 4 from J, leaving 9 bases between them. This CDR3 is 13 amino acids long. Per germline, CDR1 SQVTM and CDR2 ANQGSEA. CDR3 DNA sequence: TGCAGCGTTGAACGGTTGCTGGGAAACACCATATATTTT. Amino acids: CSVERLLGNTIYF.

In nucleotides, the CDR3 is TGTGCCAGCAGTATGAATCAGCCCCAGCATTTT. This sequence encodes CASSMNQPQHF. This sequence joins TRBV6-1 and TRBJ1-5, with unresolved D. Germline CDR1 and CDR2: MNHNS and SASEGT. The length of the CDR3 is 11 residues. The ends were cut back, 5 bases at V and 4 bases at J, with 3 bases in the middle.

The chain employs TRBV5-5 and TRBJ2-1, with D unresolved. CDR3 length equals 15 residues. V shed 1 base and J shed 0 bases, with 8 bases lying between them. The germline gives CDR1 SGHKS, CDR2 YYEKEE (reference sequence). CDR3 region: CASSLLRSSYNEQFF. The CDR3 DNA reads TGTGCCAGCAGCTTGTTACGGAGCTCCTACAATGAGCAGTTCTTC.

This clone has just one count. The chain carries TRBV11-2 and TRBJ2-2, with D possibly TRBD2 on 6 matching bases. The germline V gene has CDR1 SGHAT and CDR2 FQNNGV. The CDR3 loop spans 16 amino acids. V shed 0 bases and J shed 2 bases, with 10 bases lying between them. As DNA, the CDR3 is TGTGCCAGCAGCTTAGAGCTAGCGATTAACACCGGGGAGCTGTTTTTT. This codes for CASSLELAINTGELFF.

The rearrangement joins TRBV6-6 to TRBJ1-1; 9 bases are shared with TRBD1. J lost 4 bases, V lost 0 bases, and 0 bases had no gene match. Germline V lookup: CDR1 MNHNY, CDR2 SVGAGI (reference sequence). The CDR3 is 14 residues long. CDR3 region: CASSYSTGGTEAFF. The DNA of the CDR3 is TGTGCCAGCAGTTACTCGACAGGGGGCACTGAAGCTTTCTTT.

The chain joins TRBV4-1 to TRBJ1-2, with D unresolved. The V end lost 3 bases, the J end lost 1 base, and 15 bases lay between the germline ends. The CDR3 totals 16 residues. Germline lookup yields CDR1 MGHRA and CDR2 YSYEKL. The CDR3 nucleotides are TGCGCCAGCAGCCACGGGCTCCGCGACTATAACTATGGCTACACCTTC. Amino acid sequence: CASSHGLRDYNYGYTF.

CDR3 in amino acids: CASSGYGSGANVLTF. The CDR3 DNA reads TGTGCCAGCAGTGGGTACGGGTCTGGGGCCAACGTCCTGACTTTC. The rearrangement uses TRBV2 and TRBJ2-6; D gene ambiguous. Germline values: CDR1 SNHLY, CDR2 FYNNEI. Trimming took 4 bases from V and 1 from J, leaving 8 bases between them. The CDR3 loop spans 15 amino acids.

The genes are TRBV4-3 and TRBJ1-5, with TRBD1 matching 11 bases. The CDR3 totals 17 residues. From germline, CDR1 is LGHNA and CDR2 YSLEER. V was pared by 1 base and J by 8 bases, with 10 bases of the junction left unmatched. The DNA of the CDR3 is TGCGCCAGCAGCCAAGGGGCCGGGACAGGGGGTCGGGAGCCCCAGCATTTT. Its translation is CASSQGAGTGGREPQHF.

This clone showed up just once. The V gene is TRBV18, the J gene TRBJ2-2; 7 bases agree with TRBD1. The J segment lost 4 bases and the V segment lost 4 bases, leaving 3 bases of the junction unmatched. Germline-derived CDR1 and CDR2 are KGHSH and LQKENI. The CDR3 loop spans 14 amino acids. CDR3 sequence reads: CASSRQGSTGELFF. CDR3 DNA: TGTGCCAGCTCACGACAGGGCTCCACCGGGGAGCTGTTTTTT.